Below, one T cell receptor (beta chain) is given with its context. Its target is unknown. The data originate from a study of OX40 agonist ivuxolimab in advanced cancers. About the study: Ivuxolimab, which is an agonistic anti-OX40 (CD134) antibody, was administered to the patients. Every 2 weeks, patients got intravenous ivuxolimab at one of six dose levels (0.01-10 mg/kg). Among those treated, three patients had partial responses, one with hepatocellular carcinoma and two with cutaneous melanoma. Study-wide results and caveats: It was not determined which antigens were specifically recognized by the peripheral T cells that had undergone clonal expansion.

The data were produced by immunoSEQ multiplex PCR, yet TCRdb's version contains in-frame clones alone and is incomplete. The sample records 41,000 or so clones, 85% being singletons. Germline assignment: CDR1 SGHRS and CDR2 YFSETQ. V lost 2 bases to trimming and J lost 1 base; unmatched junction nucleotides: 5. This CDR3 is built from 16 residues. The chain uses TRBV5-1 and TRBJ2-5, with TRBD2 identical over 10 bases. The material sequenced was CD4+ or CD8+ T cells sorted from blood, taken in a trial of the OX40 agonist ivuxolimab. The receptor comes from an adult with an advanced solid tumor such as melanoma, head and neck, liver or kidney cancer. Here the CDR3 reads CASSFPAGGFQETQYF. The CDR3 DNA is TGCGCCAGCAGCTTCCCAGCGGGAGGGTTCCAAGAGACCCAGTACTTC.